Reported below is one T cell receptor (beta chain). Its antigen is as yet unknown. This CDR3 has 11 residues. Trimming removed 4 bases from V and 9 bases from J, with 9 bases in between. In germline, CDR1 is SGHRS, CDR2 YFSETQ. This record comes from a study of cytomegalovirus exposure and HLA in healthy donors. Study summary: The study placed approximately 78% of its 350 to 400 genotyped donors in the Caucasian-associated ancestry cluster.

General study points: The authors assumed roughly uniform sequencing depth across donors for presence/absence analyses. Many donors carried some public TCRs, although rarity characterized most TCR sequences.

PCR involved 60 Vbeta and 13 Jbeta primers. TCRdb's table, derived via immunoSEQ multiplex PCR, lists solely in-frame clones and lacks some. The table includes around 170,000 clones, about 85% detected once. The sequencing input was PBMCs. The rearrangement joins TRBV5-1 to TRBJ2-3; weak D call: TRBD1 (5 bases). The sequence was obtained from a man aged 50 or older in good health and CMV-seronegative. DNA for the CDR3: TGCGCCAGCAGCGGCGACAGAACGCAGTATTTT. Its translation is CASSGDRTQYF.